This T cell receptor beta chain derives from a study of kidney transplant recipient with SARS-CoV-2 infection (dated by TCRdb to the early 2020s). TCRdb shows the sequencer as Illumina MiSeq. Profiling of the peripheral T cell repertoire targeted human TCRbeta genes. Concerning the study's data processing: Differential clonotype abundance was tested with beta-binomial modelling to account for variability over time. Clonotypes that had expanded were screened against the ImmuneCODE reference database of SARS-CoV-2-associated TCRs and mapped onto regions of the viral genome. Additional analyses of the repertoire looked at TRBV gene usage, CDR3 length, CDR3 amino acid overlap between time points, clonotype abundance distributions and Jaccard similarity. TCRdb cleaned the public reads at Q25 with fastp, built clones with MiXCR and kept in-frame beta chains. Rows merge per CDR3 protein into single entries with the most common DNA and genes. For this entry, the V and J calls and clone size follow TCRdb and not the study's own pipeline. This sample gives 200,000 to 300,000 distinct CDR3 sequences in total; under 35% of them show up just once. Clones ranked in the top ten supply around 6.8% of the sample.

The meaning of the sample's time point label: pre-pandemic baseline sample and day 111 after first positive SARS-CoV-2 test. The V and J ends are trimmed by 3 bases and 6 bases, leaving 10 bases between them. Reading the germline V gene gives CDR1 KGHDR and CDR2 SFDVKD. The CDR3 goes from the cysteine to the phenylalanine over 14 residues. The sequence is cut down to CDR3 DNA, 42 bases in frame from base 1. This clonotype was recorded at least ten times. There is no known antigen for this receptor. No base quality values were provided; no much bigger clone lies one nucleotide off. This sequence originates from a young adult male patient who had COVID-19 and was a kidney transplant recipient. Following transplantation, T cells from the graft donor may be among those present. The V and J segments used are TRBV24-1 and TRBJ2-2; the D gene is perhaps TRBD2, from 5 matching bases. This sample comprised a blood sample, obtained at baseline and between days 110 and 120 from a kidney transplant recipient. The CDR3 protein sequence reads: CATSDPTRAGELFF. The DNA sequence reads TGTGCCACCAGTGATCCCACTAGGGCCGGGGAGCTGTTTTTT.